Reported below is one T cell receptor beta chain. No antigen is known for it. The data are from a study of cytomegalovirus exposure and HLA in healthy donors. Study-level findings and limits: An analysis that came later showed most CMV-associated TCR beta chains appearing HLA-restricted. Later analysis found that TCR beta chains associated with HLA were more clonally expanded than other, equally common chains. The records held CMV serostatus as the only immune exposure information.

This PCR relied on a set of 60 Vbeta primers and 13 Jbeta primers. Generated by immunoSEQ multiplex PCR, the TCRdb table keeps only in-frame clones and is missing some. The sample holds some 100,000 clones, more than 75% seen once. There are 16 residues in the CDR3. Trimming took 5 bases from V and 5 from J, leaving 19 bases between them. CDR1 is SGHAT and CDR2 is FQNNGV in the germline V gene. The chain couples TRBV11-2 to TRBJ2-4; no reliable D call. This TCR came from a woman aged 45-60 years in good health and CMV-seropositive. The sample taken for sequencing was PBMCs. CDR3: CASSPASLVDQNIQYF. The CDR3 nucleotides read TGTGCCAGCAGCCCGGCCTCCCTAGTTGACCAAAACATTCAGTACTTC.